These 22 T cell receptor beta chains were all obtained from the same sample, sequenced in a study of T cell responses to AZD1222 COVID-19 vaccine. Generated by immunoSEQ multiplex PCR, the TCRdb table keeps only in-frame clones and is missing some. This repertoire shows 100,000 to 150,000 clones, roughly nine tenths found once; its top ten account for 1.5% to 2%. The sequences come from peripheral blood, collected on day 0 of AZD1222 vaccination. The receptors stem from an adult in good health.

This clone was picked up a small number of times. This chain links TRBV9 with TRBJ1-2; a weak D match, TRBD1 (5 bases). This CDR3 has 15 amino acids. Trimming removed 5 bases at V and 6 bases at J, with 20 bases between. The germline V gene encodes CDR1 SGDLS and CDR2 YYNGEE. The DNA for the CDR3 is TGTGCCAGCAGTCAATCAGGGAACCCCGGGAATGGCTACACCTTC. Encoded protein: CASSQSGNPGNGYTF.

This chain connects TRBV19 to TRBJ1-6; 10 bases match TRBD1. The V gene's germline CDR1 is LNHDA and CDR2 SQIVND (reference sequence). Trimming took 7 bases from V and 7 from J; bases not matched to a gene: 4. This CDR3 spans 14 amino acids. The CDR3 region is CASKGGQGNSPLHF. Here the CDR3 DNA reads TGTGCCAGTAAAGGGGGACAGGGGAATTCACCCCTCCACTTT.

This clone was recorded only once. The V and J genes are TRBV2 and TRBJ2-3, with D hard to call. The CDR3 loop spans 15 amino acids. Germline CDR1 is SNHLY and CDR2 is FYNNEI. V lost 4 bases and J 4 bases, leaving 15 bases between the germline ends. In nucleotides, the CDR3 is TGTGCCAGCAGTGTAACTTGGGCCGCGTCAGATACGCAGTATTTT. Encoded protein: CASSVTWAASDTQYF. Complete variable domain (other parts from reference TRBV2 and TRBJ2-3): EPEVTQTPSHQVTQMGQEVILRCVPISNHLYFYWYRQILGQKVEFLVSFYNNEISEKSEIFDDQFSVERPDGSNFTLKIRSTKLEDSAMYFCASSVTWAASDTQYFGPGTRLTVL.

J is TRBJ1-3 and V is TRBV7-2, with a possible D match to TRBD1 (5 bases). CDR3 size: 16 residues. CDR1 SGHTA and CDR2 FQGNSA come from the germline V gene. Trimming left V 3 bases short and J 2 bases short, with 14 bases between. The CDR3 loop reads CASSLVRGITGNTIYF. The DNA for the CDR3 is TGTGCCAGCAGCTTGGTGAGGGGAATAACTGGAAACACCATATATTTT.

V gene TRBV10-3 combines with J gene TRBJ2-3, with D uncertain. V shed 5 bases and J shed 0 bases, with 12 bases lying between them. From germline, CDR1 is ENHRY and CDR2 SYGVKD. This CDR3 spans 15 amino acids. CDR3 DNA: TGTGCCATCAGTACGGACGGTACTAGCACAGATACGCAGTATTTT. This gives the protein CAISTDGTSTDTQYF.

The chain links TRBV29-1 to TRBJ1-1; TRBD1 aligns across 10 bases. The CDR3 has 12 amino acids. CDR1 is SQVTM and CDR2 is ANQGSEA in the germline V gene. Losses at the gene ends were 6 bases for V and 4 bases for J; bases not matched to a gene: 2. The CDR3 nucleotides read TGCAGCGTCCGGACAGGGGGCACTGAAGCTTTCTTT. It yields the protein CSVRTGGTEAFF.

This chain links TRBV18 with TRBJ2-1, with a tentative D call TRBD2 (6 bases). CDR1 is KGHSH, CDR2 LQKENI, per germline. The V end lost 0 bases, the J end lost 4 bases, and 13 bases lay between the germline ends. This CDR3 comprises 16 residues. This CDR3 reads CASSPPGGSGYNEQFF. In DNA, the CDR3 is TGTGCCAGCTCACCACCGGGGGGTTCGGGTTACAATGAGCAGTTCTTC.

The chain joins TRBV11-3 to TRBJ2-1; 10 positions agree with TRBD2. The length of the CDR3 is 15 residues. Germline CDR1 is SGHNT and CDR2 is YENEEA. Germline trimming cut 6 bases from V and 4 bases from J; bases unmatched to any gene: 6. CDR3 residues: CASSFSGRTYNEQFF. The CDR3, as DNA: TGTGCCAGCAGTTTTAGCGGGAGGACTTACAATGAGCAGTTCTTC.

The V and J genes are TRBV9 and TRBJ1-4; D unresolved. Between the trimmed V and J ends, which lost 4 bases and 0 bases, there was a span of 10 bases. The CDR3 sequence is 15 residues long. The V gene's germline CDR1 is SGDLS and CDR2 YYNGEE. The DNA for the CDR3 is TGTGCCAGCAGCCCGCCCGGTGCAACTAATGAAAAACTGTTTTTT. Its protein product is CASSPPGATNEKLFF.

The rearrangement uses TRBV7-3 and TRBJ1-2; a possible D gene is TRBD1 (6 bases). CDR3 length equals 16 residues. Trimming stripped 1 base from V and 11 bases from J, with 23 bases between. Germline values: CDR1 SGHTA, CDR2 FQGTGA. The CDR3 region has the DNA TGTGCCAGCAGCTTAAGTCCGGCAGGGGCTAACTCCGGTTACACCTTC. It is translated as CASSLSPAGANSGYTF.

The chain uses TRBV7-9 and TRBJ2-7, with no clear D. Deletions cut 5 bases from V and 9 bases from J, with 8 bases between. This CDR3 contains 10 residues. CDR1 SEHNR and CDR2 FQNEAQ come from the germline V gene (reference sequence). This CDR3 is CASSEGAQYF. The CDR3 nucleotides read TGTGCCAGCAGCGAAGGAGCGCAGTACTTC.

This clone was observed a single time. CDR3: CASTPLRAGEQFF. CDR3 bases: TGTGCCAGCACCCCCCTCAGGGCTGGTGAGCAGTTCTTC. V usage is TRBV3-1 (or the pseudogene TRBV3-2) and J usage is TRBJ2-1, with D possibly matching TRBD1 (5 bases). This CDR3 is 13 amino acids long. V was trimmed by 7 bases and J by 9 bases, leaving 16 bases between them. The V gene's germline CDR1 is LGHDT and CDR2 YNNKEL (reference sequence).

The chain recombines TRBV4-1 with TRBJ2-2; D unclear. The CDR3 has 12 residues. Between the trimmed V and J ends, which lost 1 base and 9 bases, there was a span of 6 bases. Germline values: CDR1 MGHRA, CDR2 YSYEKL. The CDR3 loop is CASSQASRELFF. The DNA for the CDR3 is TGCGCCAGCAGCCAAGCCAGCCGGGAGCTGTTTTTT.

The CDR3 coding sequence is TGTGCCAGCAGTTTTGGGGGACATAATGTCCTGACTTTC. It codes for CASSFGGHNVLTF. The chain recombines TRBV27 with TRBJ2-6; perhaps TRBD1 as D (6 bases). The CDR3 length is 13 residues. V lost 3 bases, J lost 13 bases, and 13 bases lay in between. Germline values: CDR1 MNHEY, CDR2 SMNVEV (reference sequence).

The V and J genes are TRBV5-1 and TRBJ2-1; TRBD2 matches 12 bases. This CDR3 is built from 17 residues. V gave up 3 bases and J gave up 2 bases; unmatched junction bases: 6. CDR1 is SGHRS and CDR2 is YFSETQ in the germline V gene. The CDR3 loop reads CASSWGLAGSPYNEQFF. Written as DNA, the CDR3 is TGCGCCAGCAGCTGGGGACTAGCGGGTTCCCCCTACAATGAGCAGTTCTTC.

The rearrangement joins TRBV25-1 to TRBJ1-1, with a tentative D call TRBD1 (5 bases). The V end was cut by 3 bases, the J end by 3 bases, with 11 bases between. This CDR3 is built from 14 residues. Germline lookup yields CDR1 MGHDK and CDR2 SYGVNS. The CDR3 loop is CASSEARGHTEAFF. The CDR3 nucleotides read TGTGCCAGCAGTGAGGCGAGGGGTCACACTGAAGCTTTCTTT.

V usage is TRBV30 and J usage is TRBJ2-7; D is tentatively TRBD1 or TRBD2 (5 bases each). Germline-derived CDR1 and CDR2 are GTSNPN and SVGIG (reference sequence). V shed 0 bases and J shed 7 bases, with 13 bases lying between them. The CDR3 is made up of 13 amino acids. The CDR3 DNA reads TGTGCCTGGAGTGTAGTCAGGGAGTCGGAGCAGTACTTC. Its translation is CAWSVVRESEQYF.

The rearrangement uses TRBV10-3 and TRBJ2-5, with D maybe TRBD1 (6 bases). The V gene lost 7 bases and the J gene lost 2 bases, with 14 bases spanning the gap. The germline V gene encodes CDR1 ENHRY and CDR2 SYGVKD. The CDR3 is 14 amino acids. The CDR3 sequence is CAIMLQGHQETQYF. CDR3 in DNA: TGTGCCATCATGCTACAGGGACATCAAGAGACCCAGTACTTC.

The gene calls are TRBV19 and TRBJ1-5, with D unresolved. This CDR3 is 15 amino acids long. V was cut by 10 bases and J by 2 bases, with 18 bases left in between. Germline-derived CDR1 and CDR2 are LNHDA and SQIVND (reference sequence). The CDR3 protein is CATLSGGYGNQPQHF. As DNA, the CDR3 is TGTGCCACCCTTTCAGGAGGGTATGGCAATCAGCCCCAGCATTTT.

This chain links TRBV19 with TRBJ1-5, with TRBD1 as a possible D gene (5 bases). Germline CDR1 is LNHDA and CDR2 is SQIVND (reference sequence). V was cut by 4 bases and J by 6 bases, with 16 bases left in between. The length of the CDR3 is 15 residues. The CDR3 here is CASSKEGQAGQPQHF. The CDR3 DNA reads as TGTGCCAGTAGTAAAGAGGGGCAGGCAGGTCAGCCCCAGCATTTT.

The chain carries TRBV12-3 or TRBV12-4 and TRBJ1-2; tentative D call: TRBD1 (6 bases). The CDR3 has 13 residues. Trimming took off 7 bases at V and 6 bases at J, with 15 bases between the two ends. CDR3 residues: CASIRGGQDGYTF. Written as DNA, the CDR3 is TGTGCCAGCATCCGGGGGGGGCAGGATGGCTACACCTTC.

The rearrangement joins TRBV7-2 to TRBJ2-1; a possible D gene is TRBD2 (5 bases). The CDR3 totals 13 residues. The ends were cut back, 5 bases at V and 7 bases at J, with 12 bases in the middle. Looked up from germline, CDR1 is SGHTA and CDR2 is FQGNSA. In DNA form, the CDR3 reads TGTGCCAGCAGCCTTGGAGCGGCAAATGAGCAGTTCTTC. Amino acids: CASSLGAANEQFF.